This TCR beta chain was sequenced for a study of breast tumors, draining lymph nodes, adjacent tissues. Findings and limits, study-wide: Tumors had less TCR diversity than lymph nodes, more than nontumor tissue. Data fit most tumor T cells coming from lymph node, expanding in tumor. Luminal-like breast cancer showed significantly higher tumor–nontumor repertoire similarity than basal-like.

In regard to this clonotype: Its antigen is unknown.

In TCRdb, the multiplex PCR reads were re-called with MiXCR into one record per CDR3 protein. The table lists about 15,000 distinct CDR3 sequences, roughly three fifths of them singletons, with about 30% in the top ten. Germline CDR1 reads MNHEY; CDR2 reads SVGEGT. Unmatched junction bases numbered 4, after V lost 6 bases and J lost 3 bases. The CDR3 is made up of 13 amino acids. Material for sequencing was tumor-adjacent breast tissue. The sequence was collected from a female donor with breast cancer. Some clones in this sample may be carry-over from other donors' samples. J is TRBJ1-2 and V is TRBV6-2 or TRBV6-3, with 7 bases matching TRBD1. DNA of the CDR3: TGTGCCAGCAGCCTCGGACAGGACTATGGCTACACCTTC. Amino acids: CASSLGQDYGYTF.